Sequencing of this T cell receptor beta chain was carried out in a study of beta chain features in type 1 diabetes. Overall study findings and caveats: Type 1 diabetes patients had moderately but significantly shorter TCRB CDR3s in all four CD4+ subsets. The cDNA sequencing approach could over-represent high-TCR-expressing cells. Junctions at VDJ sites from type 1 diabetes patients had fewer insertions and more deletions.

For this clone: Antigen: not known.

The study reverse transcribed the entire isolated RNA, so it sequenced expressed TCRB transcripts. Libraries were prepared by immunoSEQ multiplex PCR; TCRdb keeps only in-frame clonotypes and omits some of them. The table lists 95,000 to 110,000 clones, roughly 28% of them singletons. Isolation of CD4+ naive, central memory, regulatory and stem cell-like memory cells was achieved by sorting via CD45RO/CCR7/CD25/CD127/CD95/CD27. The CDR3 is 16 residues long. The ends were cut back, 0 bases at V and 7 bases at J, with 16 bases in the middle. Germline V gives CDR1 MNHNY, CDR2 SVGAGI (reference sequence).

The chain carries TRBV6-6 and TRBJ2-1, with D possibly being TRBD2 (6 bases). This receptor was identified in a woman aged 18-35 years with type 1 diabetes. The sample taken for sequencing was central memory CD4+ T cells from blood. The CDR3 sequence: CASSYSHGGSGNEQFF. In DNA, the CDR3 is TGTGCCAGCAGTTACTCTCACGGAGGGAGTGGGAATGAGCAGTTCTTC.